The clone carrying this T cell receptor (beta chain) has more than one count but fewer than ten. The sample is drawn from a study of blood T cell repertoires in COVID-19. Study in general: The study drew acute and convalescent COVID-19 samples from the United States, Italy and Spain. T cells, B-cell-depleted T cells, or PBMCs supplied cDNA or gDNA.

In the original workflow: The assay estimated nucleated cells by amplifying reference gene primers. Using immunoSEQ multiplex PCR, the repertoire was profiled, and TCRdb retains in-frame clones only, with some absent. V and J calls and clone size are those listed in that table; D and trimming were worked out from the DNA. The sample carries roughly 260,000 clones, about 85% recorded once. The V gene lost 8 bases and the J gene lost 1 base, with 8 bases spanning the gap. The CDR3 runs 12 residues. CDR1 and CDR2 from the germline V gene are SGHTA and FQGTGA. The clonotype comes from a woman in her forties or fifties who had recovered from COVID-19. The specimen was peripheral blood. V and J are TRBV7-3 and TRBJ1-1; no definite D call. CDR3 sequence: CASGHPNTEAFF. DNA for the CDR3: TGTGCCAGCGGCCACCCGAACACTGAAGCTTTCTTT.